This TCR beta chain derives from a study of HIV-infected children after antiretroviral therapy interruption. Study details: Median age was about 10 years (interruption) and approximately 8 years (continuous). Continuous-treatment samples came from weeks 0, 48 and 150.

Ten or more counts support this clonotype. Antigen: not known. The CDR3 is made up of 12 amino acids. Germline V gene lookup returns CDR1 SGHNT and CDR2 YENEEA. Trimming removed 0 bases from V and 10 bases from J, with 6 bases in between. Unique molecular identifiers were included in an RNA-based 3' RACE TCR library. TCRdb processed the 3' RACE reads anew with MiXCR; each CDR3 protein has one entry. There are about 15,000 distinct CDR3 sequences in the sample; 3% to 3.5% occur only once, and around a third lies in the top ten. Treatment denoted: PENTA 11 planned treatment interruption arm or continuous ART arm. Participants had taken at least three-drug ART for at least 24 weeks. Findings and caveats of the study: Shared-triplet CDR3 clusters increased after interruption in a few patients.

The sample here was CD45RO+ CD8+ T cells from PBMCs, pooled from several time points, taken from a donor given antiretroviral therapy, either interrupted or continuous. The sample's subset: memory CD8+ CD45RO+ CD45RA- T cells. The sequence was collected from a pool of human donors with HIV. This rearrangement joins TRBV11-3 to TRBJ1-4, with unresolved D. CDR3 nucleotides: TGTGCCAGCAGCTTAGAGGACGCAAAACTGTTTTTT. This translates into CASSLEDAKLFF.